The 27 T cell receptor beta chains below were found in one sample sequenced in a study of cytomegalovirus exposure and HLA in healthy donors. The PCR was carried out with 60 Vbeta primers and 13 Jbeta primers. This table comes from immunoSEQ multiplex PCR, and its TCRdb copy is limited to in-frame clones, with some not included. Found here are fewer than 70,000 clones, approximately 70% of them singletons; the top ten hold under 6.5%. Sample: PBMCs. These receptors all come from a man in his fifties or sixties in good health and CMV-seronegative.

The rearrangement joins TRBV9 to TRBJ1-1; D gene uncertain. This CDR3 is 12 amino acids long. Germline V gives CDR1 SGDLS, CDR2 YYNGEE. The V gene lost 7 bases and the J gene lost 1 base, with 8 bases spanning the gap. CDR3 nucleotides: TGTGCCAGCTCCCCCAGGAACACTGAAGCTTTCTTT. Translating gives CASSPRNTEAFF.

The CDR3 DNA reads TGCGCCAGCAGCTTGAGGGGACAAACCAATCAGCCCCAGCATTTT. Translating gives CASSLRGQTNQPQHF. The chain combines TRBV5-1 with TRBJ1-5, with TRBD1 as a possible D gene (6 bases). V was trimmed by 1 base and J by 3 bases, leaving 11 bases between them. This CDR3 is 15 amino acids long. CDR1 and CDR2 from the germline V gene are SGHRS and YFSETQ.

The gene calls are TRBV9 and TRBJ1-2, with D perhaps matching TRBD1 (6 bases). This CDR3 contains 15 residues. CDR1 and CDR2 from the germline V gene are SGDLS and YYNGEE. V was clipped by 3 bases and J by 2 bases, with 14 bases between them. The CDR3 loop is CASSAQGHPNYGYTF. The DNA of the CDR3 is TGTGCCAGCAGCGCCCAGGGACACCCAAACTATGGCTACACCTTC.

In this sample, this clone is medium-sized. The CDR3 reads CASSLGGAYSNQPQHF. The CDR3 DNA follows: TGTGCCAGCAGCTTAGGTGGGGCTTATAGCAATCAGCCCCAGCATTTT. V gene TRBV7-8 combines with J gene TRBJ1-5; D perhaps matches TRBD1 (5 bases). V lost 1 base to trimming and J lost 0 bases, with 10 bases between them. Per the germline V gene, CDR1 is SGHVS and CDR2 is FQNEAQ. The CDR3 is 16 amino acids.

The chain uses TRBV21-1 and TRBJ1-2; TRBD1, as called in the table, went unchecked against the DNA. TRBV21-1 corresponds to a pseudogene. The CDR3 runs to 12 residues. As DNA, the CDR3 is TGTGCCAGCGGACAAAAGGAACTTGGCTACACCTTC. It yields the protein CASGQKELGYTF.

This sequence joins TRBV19 and TRBJ1-5; 11 nucleotides agree with TRBD1. The J segment lost 9 bases and the V segment lost 3 bases, leaving 7 bases of the junction unmatched. Germline-derived CDR1 and CDR2 are LNHDA and SQIVND (reference sequence). This CDR3 has 15 amino acids. The CDR3 reads CASSIGQGARPPQHF. CDR3 DNA sequence: TGTGCCAGTAGTATCGGACAGGGGGCGAGGCCGCCCCAGCATTTT.

The V gene is TRBV27, the J gene TRBJ2-3; D may be TRBD2 (7 bases). CDR3 length: 15 residues. Looked up from germline, CDR1 is MNHEY and CDR2 is SMNVEV (reference sequence). V lost 8 bases, J lost 2 bases, and 17 bases lay in between. Here the CDR3 reads CASRSWGGHTDTQYF. The DNA for the CDR3 is TGTGCCAGCCGGAGTTGGGGGGGACACACAGATACGCAGTATTTT.

V and J are TRBV27 and TRBJ2-5; D not certain. Gene TRBJ2-7 matches the end of the DNA better, so the J call may be wrong. Germline CDR1 reads MNHEY; CDR2 reads SMNVEV (reference sequence). This CDR3 is built from 14 residues. The CDR3 DNA reads as TGTGCCAGCAGTTTAGATTCGCGTGCCTACGAGCAGTACTTC. Its translation is CASSLDSRAYEQYF.

This rearrangement joins TRBV5-4 to TRBJ1-6; 9 nucleotides line up with TRBD1. The CDR3 length is 19 residues. V trimming: 3 bases; J trimming: 5 bases; junction bases outside the gene matches: 15. The germline V gene has CDR1 SGHNT and CDR2 YYREEE (reference sequence). The CDR3 is CASSSIPPGQGEDNSPLHF. Written as DNA, the CDR3 is TGTGCCAGCAGCTCCATCCCCCCGGGACAGGGAGAGGATAATTCACCCCTCCACTTT.

The CDR3 DNA is TGTGCCAGCAGCTTAGGTCGCGGCGGACTCACAGATACGCAGTATTTT. It translates to CASSLGRGGLTDTQYF. The chain carries TRBV7-9 and TRBJ2-3; maybe TRBD2 (5 bases). Germline V gives CDR1 SEHNR, CDR2 FQNEAQ (reference sequence). The length of the CDR3 is 16 residues. With 1 base removed from V and 2 bases from J, the gap between germline ends came to 13 bases. Full variable domain (rest looked up from reference TRBV7-9 and TRBJ2-3): DTGVSQNPRHKITKRGQNVTFRCDPISEHNRLYWYRQTLGQGPEFLTYFQNEAQLEKSRLLSDRFSAERPKGSFSTLEIQRTEQGDSAMYLCASSLGRGGLTDTQYFGPGTRLTVL.

This clone was observed a few times. The genes are TRBV2 and TRBJ2-5; TRBD2 might be the D (7 bases). Germline V lookup: CDR1 SNHLY, CDR2 FYNNEI. Between the trimmed V and J ends, which lost 2 bases and 2 bases, there was a span of 18 bases. The CDR3 consists of 17 residues. The CDR3 DNA follows: TGTGCCAGCAGTGAATTTTTGAGGGGGGGAATTCAAGAGACCCAGTACTTC. The encoded protein is CASSEFLRGGIQETQYF.

The chain is built from TRBV2 and TRBJ2-5; 16 nucleotides align to TRBD2. J gave up 1 base and V 10 bases, and 6 bases lay outside the gene matches. The CDR3 covers 16 residues. Germline loops: CDR1 SNHLY, CDR2 FYNNEI. The CDR3 DNA is TGTGCCATTTCCGGGACTAGCGGGGGGGCCCAAGAGACCCAGTACTTC. Its translation is CAISGTSGGAQETQYF.

The chain combines TRBV27 with TRBJ2-1; TRBD2 might be the D (5 bases). CDR1 is MNHEY and CDR2 is SMNVEV in the germline V gene (reference sequence). The V gene lost 7 bases and the J gene lost 5 bases, with 9 bases spanning the gap. The CDR3 contains 12 residues. The CDR3 nucleotides read TGTGCCAGCATCGGGGTAAACAATGAGCAGTTCTTC. It is translated as CASIGVNNEQFF.

V gene TRBV6-1 combines with J gene TRBJ1-4; 7 positions agree with TRBD1. From germline, CDR1 is MNHNS and CDR2 SASEGT. This CDR3 is built from 15 residues. V lost 3 bases to trimming and J lost 8 bases; unmatched junction nucleotides: 9. The CDR3 region is CASSEPGQVSEKLFF. The CDR3 coding sequence is TGTGCCAGCAGTGAGCCAGGACAGGTTAGCGAAAAACTGTTTTTT.

This clone appeared a few times. The J gene is TRBJ1-1, the V gene TRBV7-8, with D possibly TRBD1 on 6 matching bases. CDR3 size: 15 residues. V lost 4 bases, J lost 5 bases, and 17 bases lay in between. CDR1 and CDR2 (germline): SGHVS, FQNEAQ. The CDR3 nucleotides are TGTGCCAGCAGCTCGAAGGGGACATTTCTAACTGAAGCTTTCTTT. Protein: CASSSKGTFLTEAFF. The full variable domain, in which reference TRBV7-8 and TRBJ1-1 provide the parts outside the CDR3, is GAGVSQSPRYKVAKRGQDVALRCDPISGHVSLFWYQQALGQGPEFLTYFQNEAQLDKSGLPSDRFFAERPEGSVSTLKIQRTQQEDSAVYLCASSSKGTFLTEAFFGQGTRLTVV.

The chain has TRBV9 and TRBJ2-3, with 12 bases aligning to TRBD2. The CDR3 extends over 17 amino acids. Losses at the gene ends were 0 bases for V and 3 bases for J; bases not matched to a gene: 5. Germline V gene data show CDR1 as SGDLS and CDR2 as YYNGEE. The DNA for the CDR3 is TGTGCCAGCAGCGTAGACCCTAGCGGGGGGGTTACAGATACGCAGTATTTT. This translates into CASSVDPSGGVTDTQYF.

The chain has TRBV7-9 and TRBJ1-4; 7 positions match TRBD1. This CDR3 region has 15 residues. Germline V CDR1 and CDR2: SEHNR, FQNEAQ (reference sequence). The J segment lost 2 bases and the V segment lost 5 bases, leaving 5 bases of the junction unmatched. The CDR3 bases are TGTGCCAGCAGCCTACCACAGGGGACTAATGAAAAACTGTTTTTT. It specifies CASSLPQGTNEKLFF.

This chain links TRBV18 with TRBJ2-5; the D gene is possibly TRBD1 (5 bases). Trimming took off 4 bases at V and 5 bases at J, with 14 bases between the two ends. This CDR3 is 14 amino acids long. Germline assignment: CDR1 KGHSH and CDR2 LQKENI. This chain's CDR3 is CASSLQQNRETQYF. The CDR3 bases are TGTGCCAGCTCACTTCAACAAAACAGGGAGACCCAGTACTTC.

The V call is TRBV19, the J call TRBJ2-7, with unresolved D. This CDR3 comprises 15 residues. Between the trimmed V and J ends, which lost 3 bases and 2 bases, there was a span of 14 bases. CDR1 is LNHDA, CDR2 SQIVND, per germline (reference sequence). CDR3 in DNA: TGTGCCAGTAGTATCGAAACTTCTAGGCCCTACGAGCAGTACTTC. It translates to CASSIETSRPYEQYF.

This chain links TRBV11-1 with TRBJ2-5; TRBD1 agrees at 9 bases. CDR1 and CDR2 from the germline V gene are SGHAT and FQDESV (reference sequence). CDR3 length: 17 amino acids. V trimming: 5 bases; J trimming: 6 bases; junction bases outside the gene matches: 16. CDR3 region: CASSPTGTGWGVKTQYF. In nucleotides, the CDR3 is TGTGCCAGCAGCCCAACCGGGACAGGGTGGGGTGTAAAGACCCAGTACTTC.

The chain is built from TRBV4-1 and TRBJ1-1; D unclear. The CDR3 is 18 amino acids. CDR1 MGHRA and CDR2 YSYEKL come from the germline V gene. With 1 base removed from V and 0 bases from J, the gap between germline ends came to 18 bases. In DNA, the CDR3 is TGCGCCAGCAGCCAAGTCGACATACTAGCCCCCATGAACACTGAAGCTTTCTTT. This gives the protein CASSQVDILAPMNTEAFF.

This clone was counted only a few times. The chain has TRBV27 and TRBJ1-5; D not resolved. The V and J ends lost 2 bases and 2 bases respectively, with 7 bases between them. There are 14 residues in the CDR3. Germline V CDR1 and CDR2: MNHEY, SMNVEV (reference sequence). The CDR3 reads CASSLGQRNQPQHF. The CDR3 DNA is TGTGCCAGCAGTTTAGGGCAGCGCAATCAGCCCCAGCATTTT.

CDR3 amino acids: CASSLPLTAGELFF. Here the CDR3 DNA reads TGTGCCAGCAGCTTACCTCTCACTGCCGGGGAGCTGTTTTTT. The chain couples TRBV11-2 to TRBJ2-2; D unresolved. This CDR3 has 14 amino acids. The V gene's germline CDR1 is SGHAT and CDR2 FQNNGV. Trimming shortened V by 2 bases and J by 6 bases, and 10 bases separated the two germline ends. The full variable domain, completed using reference TRBV11-2 and TRBJ2-2, is EAGVAQSPRYKIIEKRQSVAFWCNPISGHATLYWYQQILGQGPKLLIQFQNNGVVDDSQLPKDRFSAERLKGVDSTLKIQPAKLEDSAVYLCASSLPLTAGELFFGEGSRLTVL.

The chain recombines TRBV12-5 with TRBJ1-6, with 9 bases lining up with TRBD1. The J segment lost 7 bases and the V segment lost 3 bases, leaving 7 bases of the junction unmatched. In germline, CDR1 is LGHNT, CDR2 FRNRAP. The CDR3 spans 16 residues. In DNA form, the CDR3 reads TGTGCTAGTGGTTTACCCGGGACAGGGCAGAATTCACCCCTCCACTTT. Protein product: CASGLPGTGQNSPLHF.

The J gene is TRBJ1-2, the V gene TRBV9, with D perhaps matching TRBD1 (6 bases). The CDR3 extends over 14 amino acids. Trimming stripped 0 bases from V and 2 bases from J, with 8 bases between. Germline CDR1 and CDR2: SGDLS and YYNGEE. CDR3 in amino acids: CASSVDTGNYGYTF. CDR3 sequence (DNA): TGTGCCAGCAGCGTAGATACAGGGAACTATGGCTACACCTTC.

Remarks on this clone: One end of the junction fails to match germline, which may point to a read error. V and J are TRBV6-1 and TRBJ2-1; 13 nucleotides line up with TRBD2. Germline V gene data show CDR1 as MNHNS and CDR2 as SASEGT. The CDR3 extends over 18 amino acids. The CDR3 protein is CAISGYLGLAGAYNEQFF. CDR3 bases: TGTGCCATCAGTGGTTACTTAGGACTAGCGGGAGCCTACAATGAGCAGTTCTTC.

The chain has TRBV5-4 and TRBJ2-2, with TRBD2 matching over 8 bases. Trimming took 4 bases from V and 2 from J; bases not matched to a gene: 7. The CDR3 is made up of 16 amino acids. Per the germline V gene, CDR1 is SGHNT and CDR2 is YYREEE (reference sequence). The CDR3 DNA reads TGTGCCAGCAGCCAGACGGGAGGGGCAAACACCGGGGAGCTGTTTTTT. Residues: CASSQTGGANTGELFF.